The rows below give T cell receptor beta chains drawn from one sample of a study of cytomegalovirus exposure and HLA in healthy donors. The protocol was immunoSEQ multiplex PCR, while the TCRdb copy is restricted to in-frame clones and leaves out a portion. Among 110,000 to 150,000 clones listed, about nine tenths were seen once. The sequenced sample consisted of PBMCs. These receptors were collected from a man aged 18 to 35 in good health and CMV-seronegative. Both conserved end residues are part of each CDR3. Each record gives: V gene, CDR3 protein.

>TRBV6-5
CASSPGLAGKEFF
>TRBV6-1
CASSPRDNLYGYTF
>TRBV7-2
CASSLDYLNTDTQYF
>TRBV30
CAWSLRDRGTYEQYF
>TRBV7-6
CASSLVPGQGNEQFF
>TRBV7-7
CASSSLLAGPGEQFF
>TRBV11-2
CASSFRQGAEAFF
>TRBV11-2
CASSRDRGRPEQYF
>TRBV29-1
CSVEEVHSTDTQYF
>TRBV6-6
CASSALAGTYEQYF
>TRBV6-5
CASRPEAGAFYEQYF
>TRBV5-1
CASSLGFRLVREVSSYNEQFF
>TRBV30
CAWTRGLADSTDTQYF
>TRBV27
CASSLSYSGINQPQHF
>TRBV2
CASSPRTGEDTQYF
>TRBV7-9
CASSSTGTVGNTIYF